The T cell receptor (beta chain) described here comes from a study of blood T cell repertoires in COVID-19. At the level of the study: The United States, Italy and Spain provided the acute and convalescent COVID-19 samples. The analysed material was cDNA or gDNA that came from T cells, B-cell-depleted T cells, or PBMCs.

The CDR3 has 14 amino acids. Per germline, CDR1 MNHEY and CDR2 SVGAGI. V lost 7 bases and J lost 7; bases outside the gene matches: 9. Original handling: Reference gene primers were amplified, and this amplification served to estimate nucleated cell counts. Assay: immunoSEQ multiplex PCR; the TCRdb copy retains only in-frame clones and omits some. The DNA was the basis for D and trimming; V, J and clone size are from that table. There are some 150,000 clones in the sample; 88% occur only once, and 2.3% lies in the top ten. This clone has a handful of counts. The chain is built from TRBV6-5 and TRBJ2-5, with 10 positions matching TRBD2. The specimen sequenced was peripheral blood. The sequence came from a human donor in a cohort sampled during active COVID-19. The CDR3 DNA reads TGTGCCAGCATAGCGGGGGGTGGAGTGGGGACCCAGTACTTC. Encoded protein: CASIAGGGVGTQYF.